The rows below give T cell receptor beta chains drawn from one sample of a study of control samples from healthy donors and cancer patients. Profiling relied on immunoSEQ multiplex PCR, and the TCRdb table lists in-frame clones only, not all of them. The sample has 150,000 to 200,000 clones, more than 90% seen once. The sample consisted of blood. The receptors derive from a man in his thirties or forties in good health. Both conserved end residues are part of each CDR3. D genes are given only for firm matches. Rows give clone size only sometimes, using once, few, many, or a class for an expanded clone.

V gene	clone size	J gene	D gene	CDR3 DNA	CDR3 protein
TRBV9	NA	TRBJ2-7	NA	TGTGCCAGCAGCGTAGGCGGGCTGTACGAGCAGTACTTC	CASSVGGLYEQYF
TRBV11-2	NA	TRBJ2-3	TRBD1	TGTGCCAGCAGCTTAACGGGGACAGTCCGGGACACGCAGTATTTT	CASSLTGTVRDTQYF
TRBV12-5	NA	TRBJ2-7	TRBD1	TGTGCTAGTGGCCAAGGACAGGGCGCCTACGAGCAGTACTTC	CASGQGQGAYEQYF
TRBV10-3	NA	TRBJ2-4	TRBD2	TGTGCCATCTCGGAAGCGGGACCCCAAAACATTCAGTACTTC	CAISEAGPQNIQYF
TRBV19	NA	TRBJ2-3	NA	TGTGCCAGTAGTATAGATCGAGTTAGCTGGGATACGCAGTATTTT	CASSIDRVSWDTQYF
TRBV28	few	TRBJ1-4	TRBD1	TGTGCCAGCAGTTCCCCAGGGGGCTCGGGGGAAAAACTGTTTTTT	CASSSPGGSGEKLFF
TRBV5-6	NA	TRBJ1-3	NA	TGTGCCAGCAGCTACCGACGTGGACTTGGAAACACCATATATTTT	CASSYRRGLGNTIYF
TRBV3-1/TRBV3-2	once	TRBJ1-2	NA	TGTGCCAGCAGCCAAGATATGAGGAGCGTGTCTGGCTACACCTTC	CASSQDMRSVSGYTF
TRBV11-2	NA	TRBJ1-4	NA	TGTGCCAGCAGCTCTCAGCTGGCTACAGGGAGAGGAGAAAAACTGTTTTTT	CASSSQLATGRGEKLFF
TRBV2	NA	TRBJ1-2	NA	TGTGCCAGCAGTGACGGGGTAAACTATGGCTACACCTTC	CASSDGVNYGYTF
TRBV3-1/TRBV3-2	NA	TRBJ2-5	TRBD2	TGTGCCAGCAGGTCATCAGGGACTAGCGGCACCCAAGAGACCCAGTACTTC	CASRSSGTSGTQETQYF
TRBV5-4	NA	TRBJ1-3	NA	TGTGCCAGCAGCGCCGAGGGAGGACGTTCTATCTCTGGAAACACCATATATTTT	CASSAEGGRSISGNTIYF
TRBV4-2	NA	TRBJ1-6	TRBD1	TGTGCCAGCAGCCCGGAAGCGACAGGGACAAATTCACCCCTCCACTTT	CASSPEATGTNSPLHF
TRBV10-1	NA	TRBJ2-7	TRBD1	TGCGCCAGCAGTGATCTCCCAGGGGGCGAGCAGTACTTC	CASSDLPGGEQYF
TRBV29-1	NA	TRBJ2-3	TRBD2	TGCAGCGTTGCGTTGGCTAGCGGGGCTGATACGCAGTATTTT	CSVALASGADTQYF
TRBV19	NA	TRBJ1-2	NA	TGTGCCAGTAGTATGACCAATACAGGGACCTGTGGCTACACCTTC	CASSMTNTGTCGYTF
TRBV5-1	NA	TRBJ2-1	TRBD2	TGCGCCAGCAGCGGCGGACTAGATGGGGGTGAGCAGTTCTTC	CASSGGLDGGEQFF
TRBV11-2	NA	TRBJ1-1	TRBD1	TGTGCCAGCAGCACCGGACAGGGAAACACTGAAGCTTTCTTT	CASSTGQGNTEAFF
TRBV21-1	NA	TRBJ1-6	NA	TGTGCCAGCAGCGGACAGGGGGCGGGTAATTCACCCCTCCACTTT	CASSGQGAGNSPLHF
TRBV11-2	NA	TRBJ1-1	NA	TGTGCCAGCAGCTTATTTTTTGGGCCCGGACTGAACACTGAAGCTTTCTTT	CASSLFFGPGLNTEAFF
TRBV18	NA	TRBJ2-7	NA	TGTGCCAGCTCACCGGCCCAGCCCTACGAGCAGTACTTC	CASSPAQPYEQYF
TRBV5-6	NA	TRBJ1-5	NA	TGTGCCAGCAGCCTGGGGCTAAGCAATCAGCCCCAGCATTTT	CASSLGLSNQPQHF
TRBV19	NA	TRBJ2-7	TRBD1	TGTGCCAGTAGTCCGGGACAGGCGAGTTCCTACGAGCAGTACTTC	CASSPGQASSYEQYF
TRBV28	once	TRBJ1-2	NA	TGTGCCAGCAGTCCCCAGGGTTATGGCTACACCTTC	CASSPQGYGYTF
TRBV2	NA	TRBJ2-6	NA	TGTGCCAGCAGTAAGACTCCCGCTGGGGCCAACGTCCTGACTTTC	CASSKTPAGANVLTF
TRBV5-1	NA	TRBJ1-4	NA	TGCGCCAGCAGCTTGGCAGGGCAGTCAACTAATGAAAAACTGTTTTTT	CASSLAGQSTNEKLFF
TRBV3-1/TRBV3-2	NA	TRBJ2-1	NA	TGTGCCAGCAGCCAAGATGGAACAGATTACAATGAGCAGTTCTTC	CASSQDGTDYNEQFF
TRBV19	once	TRBJ1-2	NA	TGTGCCAGTAGTGGATGGGTTAATTCGAACTATGGCTACACCTTC	CASSGWVNSNYGYTF
TRBV27	NA	TRBJ1-6	NA	TGTGCCAGCAGAAGAGTCGAAGGCTATAATTCACCCCTCCACTTT	CASRRVEGYNSPLHF
TRBV18	NA	TRBJ1-2	TRBD1	TGTGCCAGCTCAACAACGGGGACAGTCCCTTATGGCTACACCTTC	CASSTTGTVPYGYTF
TRBV6-2/TRBV6-3	few	TRBJ2-2	TRBD2	TGTGCCAGCAGTTACGGCGGGGGGACCACCGGGGAGCTGTTTTTT	CASSYGGGTTGELFF
TRBV6-6	NA	TRBJ2-7	TRBD1	TGTGCCAGCAGTTACTTGCCAGGGGGCATCAACGAGCAGTACTTC	CASSYLPGGINEQYF
TRBV6-5	NA	TRBJ1-2	TRBD1	TGTGCCAGCCTTAGACAGGGGGCTGATGGCTACACCTTC	CASLRQGADGYTF
TRBV4-1	once	TRBJ2-5	TRBD2	TGCGCCAGCAGCTCTCCGGGACTAGCCGAGACCCAGTACTTC	CASSSPGLAETQYF
TRBV2	NA	TRBJ2-2	TRBD1	TGTGCCAGCAGTACTCAGGGGGTCCGGAACACCGGGGAGCTGTTTTTT	CASSTQGVRNTGELFF
TRBV7-9	NA	TRBJ1-1	TRBD1	TGTGCCAGCAGCTTAGCTCGGACAGGGCGTACTGAAGCTTTCTTT	CASSLARTGRTEAFF
TRBV24-1	NA	TRBJ2-1	TRBD1	TGTGCCACCAGTGATTCCGATCTCGAGACAGGGGTTTACGACAATGAGCAGTTCTTC	CATSDSDLETGVYDNEQFF
TRBV27	NA	TRBJ2-5	TRBD2	TGTGCCAGCAGTCCCTTGAGGACTAGCGGGGGAGAGACCCAGTACTTC	CASSPLRTSGGETQYF
TRBV29-1	once	TRBJ2-7	NA	TGCAGCGCCGGCAGAAAATACGAGCAGTACTTC	CSAGRKYEQYF
TRBV14	NA	TRBJ1-2	NA	TGTGCCAGCAGCTTGAAAACTTCAGGGTCGGGGTATGGCTACACCTTC	CASSLKTSGSGYGYTF
TRBV5-6	NA	TRBJ1-6	NA	TGTGCCAGCAGCTTGGCCACGCAGGGAGAACCCCTCCACTTT	CASSLATQGEPLHF
TRBV7-2	NA	TRBJ2-1	TRBD2	TGTGCCAGCAGCTTTAGCGGGGGGCCGGTTAATGAGCAGTTCTTC	CASSFSGGPVNEQFF
TRBV2	NA	TRBJ2-7	TRBD2	TGTGCCAGCAGTGGGCACCTCCTAGCGGGGGGCTACGAGCAGTACTTC	CASSGHLLAGGYEQYF
TRBV14	NA	TRBJ2-7	NA	TGTGCCAGCAGCCAAGTCACCGGGCTCACCTTCGAGCAGTACTTC	CASSQVTGLTFEQYF
TRBV7-9	NA	TRBJ2-1	TRBD2	TGTGCCAGCAGCCAAGGACTAGCGGGGGGGTCAGTCTCGCAGTTCTTC	CASSQGLAGGSVSQFF
TRBV10-2	NA	TRBJ2-7	TRBD1	TGCGCCAGCAGTGGCGGGACAGGGGGCGACGAGCAGTACTTC	CASSGGTGGDEQYF
TRBV15	NA	TRBJ1-5	TRBD1	TGTGCCACCAGTAACCAGGGGGCGCCCAATCAGCCCCAGCATTTT	CATSNQGAPNQPQHF
TRBV11-2	NA	TRBJ2-7	TRBD2	TGTGCCAGCAGCTTTAGCGGGGGGGCGGGAGAGCAGTACTTC	CASSFSGGAGEQYF
TRBV30	NA	TRBJ2-7	TRBD2	TGTGCCTGGACGCGACTAGCGGGAGGGTACGAGCAGTACTTC	CAWTRLAGGYEQYF
TRBV5-4	once	TRBJ2-2	TRBD2	TGTGCCAGCAGCTTGGCTAGCGGGAGGGCGGTCGGGGAGCTGTTTTTT	CASSLASGRAVGELFF
TRBV7-6	NA	TRBJ2-1	NA	TGTGCCAGCAGCTTTAATCGCGACAATGAGCAGTTCTTC	CASSFNRDNEQFF
TRBV6-1	NA	TRBJ2-4	TRBD1	TGTGCCAGCAGTGAACCTCCAGGGGGTTACCTGGCTAAAAACATTCAGTACTTC	CASSEPPGGYLAKNIQYF
TRBV7-2	NA	TRBJ2-5	TRBD2	TGTGCCAGCAGCACTAGCGGGGGCCGAGAGACCCAGTACTTC	CASSTSGGRETQYF